The TCR beta chain described here comes from a study of T cell responses to AZD1222 COVID-19 vaccine (dated by TCRdb to the early 2020s). For the study in its entirety: A total of around 240 trial participants underwent TCR sequencing, of whom about 210 had received two doses of AZD1222 and around 25 had received two doses of the MenACWY control vaccine. Trial participants were enrolled by age into subgroups of 18-55, 56-69 and 70-plus years, and around 150, 28 and 57 TCR-sequenced participants, respectively, were included in these subgroups.

The germline V gene yields MNHEY for CDR1 and SVGAGI for CDR2. The junction shows trimming of 10 bases on V and 3 bases on J, plus 15 bases between the germline ends. The CDR3, from cysteine to phenylalanine, totals 14 residues. The DNA shown is the 42-base CDR3, in frame from base 1. The CDR3 regions of human TCRbeta chains were subjected to immunosequencing. Under the source paper's analysis protocol: Repertoire TCRs were matched against a reference library of SARS-CoV-2-specific TCRs generated with the MIRA antigen-specificity platform. Breadth was defined as the fraction of unique TCRs that were SARS-CoV-2-associated. Depth was defined as the fraction of total T cells that were SARS-CoV-2-associated. Using the MIRA data, each spike-specific TCR was mapped to the spike region that the TCR reacts to and placed in a CD4 or CD8 class. Log10-transformed breadth and depth values were compared by one-way ANOVA with Sidak's multiple comparisons tests. The clones in this table, taken by TCRdb from immuneACCESS, are in-frame only. Not every clone is retained; where verified, under half of the shortfall comes from an unresolved V gene, and the cause of the rest is unknown. The DNA gave D and trimming, while V, J and clone size come from that table. This sample holds 45,000 to 65,000 clones; about nine tenths were observed only once. Clones ranked in the top ten supply roughly 2.6% of the sample.

For this clone: What this receptor recognizes is not known. Base-call qualities are not available, and no considerably larger clone is one nucleotide away.

What the work shows at the level of the full study, not this receptor alone: Epitopes outside the regions mutated in the B.1.351 and B.1.1.7 variants were reportedly recognized by nearly half of the unique spike-specific TCRs. Participants were mostly white British, with more females than males. The authors suggested clonal diversity may have been underestimated. CD4 TCRs associated with the vaccine covered the entire spike protein, and the dominant responses were in regions 160-218 and 743-854. In the small 56-69-year group, the increase in depth fell short of significance, most likely because of low power. Conclusions about previously exposed vaccinees were limited because only six AZD1222 recipients were SARS-CoV-2 seropositive at baseline. Spike-specific TCR breadth and depth rose significantly after two AZD1222 doses compared with day 0 and with MenACWY recipients. Because no day 14 peak-response samples were available, the repertoires could be characterized only after the peak T cell response.

The time point label on this specimen signifies: about 28 days (+/-7) after the second vaccine dose. Because spike-specific TCR depth and breadth did not differ between the two schedules, AZD1222 recipients who got a second dose at roughly 4 weeks were pooled with those who got a second dose at roughly 12 weeks. Vaccinee samples were obtained from the UK trials COV001 and COV002, which included a single-blind randomized controlled phase 2/3 trial of AZD1222 (ChAdOx1 nCoV-19) in healthy adults. Trial participant PBMC samples were collected at day 0 and day 28 after the second dose for TCRbeta chain sequencing.

The sample consisted of peripheral blood, taken 28 days after the second AZD1222 dose. This TCR came from an adult who received the AZD1222 COVID-19 vaccine. The chain was built from TRBV6-5 and TRBJ2-2; there is no confident call for the D gene. CDR3 loop: CAIKLSWDTGELFF. The base sequence is TGTGCCATCAAGCTGAGTTGGGACACCGGGGAGCTGTTTTTT.